This entry concerns a single T cell receptor beta chain. The antigen is unknown. TCRdb's copy holds only in-frame clones and misses some; the assay was immunoSEQ multiplex PCR. The data contain some 70,000 clones, about 80% of them singletons. The record originates from a study of OX40 agonist ivuxolimab in advanced cancers. As for the study in general: Patients achieving partial responses numbered three: one hepatocellular carcinoma case and two cutaneous melanoma cases.

The CDR3 is 15 amino acids. CDR1 and CDR2 from the germline V gene are SGHTA and FQGTGA. Trimming cost V 5 bases and J 1 base, with 14 bases left between them. Study results and limitations: Fewer expanded clones were found on average in CD4+ than in CD8+ T cells. At 0.1 to 3.0 mg/kg, CD4+ and CD8+ blood T cells expanded clonally by week 6.

Sequencing was performed on CD4+ or CD8+ T cells sorted from blood, taken in a trial of the OX40 agonist ivuxolimab. This sequence was found in an adult with an advanced solid tumor such as melanoma, head and neck, liver or kidney cancer. This chain joins TRBV7-3 and TRBJ1-1, with D possibly being TRBD1 (5 bases). CDR3 sequence: CASSPTAGQNTEAFF. In nucleotides, the CDR3 is TGTGCCAGCAGCCCGACGGCGGGGCAGAACACTGAAGCTTTCTTT.